One TCR beta chain is described in this entry. An end of the junction does not agree with germline; a read error may underlie this. Other nucleotide sequences in the sample specify the same CDR3. Assay: immunoSEQ multiplex PCR; the TCRdb copy retains only in-frame clones and omits some. The data show about 1 million clones, with roughly 80% seen just once and roughly 1.4% held by the top ten. This entry belongs to a study of shared clonotypes between healthy human individuals. This CDR3 comprises 14 residues. Germline CDR1 reads SSHAT; CDR2 reads FNYEAQ (reference sequence). The sequencing sample was made of memory CD4+ T cells sorted from blood. The subset was: CD45RA-negative fraction. The chain combines TRBV7-7 with TRBJ2-5; 10 bases line up with TRBD2. The clonotype comes from a man aged 18 to 30 in good health. CDR3 in amino acids: CASSLGLAEETQYF. DNA of the CDR3: TGTGCTAGCAGCTTAGGACTAGCGGAAGAGACCCAGTACTTC.